These T cell receptor beta chains were read from a single sample in a study of T cell repertoires in cytomegalovirus infection. From the reads, TCRdb called clonotypes with MiXCR, one entry per CDR3 protein. The data contain hundreds of thousands of distinct CDR3 sequences, roughly a tenth of them singletons. Sequencing was carried out using PBMCs. These receptors all come from a human donor in good health (CMV status not recorded). Some clones in this sample may be carry-over from other donors' samples. Each CDR3 is given with its conserved first and last residue. The D gene is left open where the match is weak. A clone size is listed for some rows: how often the clone was seen (once, few, many), or a class if it is expanded.

J gene: TRBJ1-1; V gene: TRBV29-1; clone size: few; D gene: TRBD1; CDR3 protein: CSGRQGQNTEAFF; CDR3 DNA: TGCAGTGGAAGACAGGGACAGAACACTGAAGCTTTCTTT
J gene: TRBJ1-1; V gene: TRBV6-2/TRBV6-3; clone size: many; D gene: NA; CDR3 protein: CASSYPGSMNTEAFF; CDR3 DNA: TGTGCCAGCAGTTATCCGGGCTCCATGAACACTGAAGCTTTCTTT
J gene: TRBJ1-1; V gene: TRBV28; clone size: many; D gene: TRBD1; CDR3 protein: CASGEAQGSTEAFF; CDR3 DNA: TGTGCCAGCGGAGAGGCACAGGGGAGCACTGAAGCTTTCTTT
J gene: TRBJ2-5; V gene: TRBV28; clone size: many; D gene: NA; CDR3 protein: CASSTSETQYF; CDR3 DNA: TGTGCCAGCAGTACCTCGGAGACCCAGTACTTC
J gene: TRBJ1-3; V gene: TRBV25-1; clone size: NA; D gene: NA; CDR3 protein: CASTFDRGNTIYF; CDR3 DNA: TGTGCCAGTACTTTCGACAGGGGAAACACCATATATTTT
J gene: TRBJ2-3; V gene: TRBV12-5; clone size: many; D gene: NA; CDR3 protein: CASALVSQYF; CDR3 DNA: TGTGCTAGTGCCCTGGTTTCGCAGTATTTT
J gene: TRBJ2-5; V gene: TRBV20-1; clone size: many; D gene: TRBD1; CDR3 protein: CSAIPHSGGARMETQYF; CDR3 DNA: TGCAGTGCTATACCCCACTCAGGGGGCGCACGGATGGAGACCCAGTACTTC
J gene: TRBJ2-1; V gene: TRBV7-2; clone size: many; D gene: NA; CDR3 protein: CASSLAGGRGSSKQFF; CDR3 DNA: TGTGCCAGCAGCTTAGCGGGGGGCAGGGGGTCCTCTAAGCAGTTCTTC
J gene: TRBJ2-1; V gene: TRBV7-2; clone size: many; D gene: NA; CDR3 protein: CASSLGGGLDNEQFF; CDR3 DNA: TGTGCCAGCAGCTTAGGGGGGGGCCTCGACAATGAGCAGTTCTTC
J gene: TRBJ1-5; V gene: TRBV7-2; clone size: many; D gene: NA; CDR3 protein: CASSSRSNQPQHF; CDR3 DNA: TGTGCCAGCAGCTCCCGCAGCAATCAGCCCCAGCATTTT
J gene: TRBJ2-3; V gene: TRBV19; clone size: few; D gene: TRBD1; CDR3 protein: CASSIPDRGTDTQYF; CDR3 DNA: TGTGCCAGTAGTATTCCGGACAGGGGCACAGATACGCAGTATTTT
J gene: TRBJ1-6; V gene: TRBV7-8; clone size: NA; D gene: NA; CDR3 protein: CASSQRGLGSYNSPVHF; CDR3 DNA: TGTGCCAGCAGCCAGAGGGGACTGGGCTCATATAATTCACCCGTCCACTTT
J gene: TRBJ1-1; V gene: TRBV28; clone size: many; D gene: NA; CDR3 protein: CASSPPDRNTEAFF; CDR3 DNA: TGTGCCAGCAGCCCTCCGGACCGGAACACTGAAGCTTTCTTT
J gene: TRBJ2-3; V gene: TRBV6-2/TRBV6-3; clone size: many; D gene: NA; CDR3 protein: CASTKVLTDTQYF; CDR3 DNA: TGTGCCAGCACCAAGGTACTCACAGATACGCAGTATTTT
J gene: TRBJ2-7; V gene: TRBV12-3/TRBV12-4; clone size: many; D gene: NA; CDR3 protein: CASSSRNGPPFLDEQYF; CDR3 DNA: TGTGCCAGCAGCTCAAGAAACGGGCCACCCTTCTTGGACGAGCAGTACTTC
J gene: TRBJ1-1; V gene: TRBV4-3; clone size: few; D gene: NA; CDR3 protein: CASSQENQNTEAFF; CDR3 DNA: TGCGCCAGCAGCCAAGAAAATCAGAACACTGAAGCTTTCTTT
J gene: TRBJ2-3; V gene: TRBV7-2; clone size: many; D gene: TRBD2; CDR3 protein: CASSLVASGGTTDTQYF; CDR3 DNA: TGTGCCAGCAGCTTAGTCGCTAGCGGGGGGACCACAGATACGCAGTATTTT
J gene: TRBJ1-2; V gene: TRBV20-1; clone size: few; D gene: TRBD1; CDR3 protein: CSARDSTGARGYTF; CDR3 DNA: TGCAGTGCTAGAGATTCGACAGGGGCACGTGGCTACACCTTC
J gene: TRBJ2-1; V gene: TRBV5-4; clone size: few; D gene: NA; CDR3 protein: CASSLGPVSYNEQFF; CDR3 DNA: TGTGCCAGCAGCTTGGGACCCGTTTCCTACAATGAGCAGTTCTTC
J gene: TRBJ1-5; V gene: TRBV7-8; clone size: many; D gene: TRBD1; CDR3 protein: CASSLVPATGKIQPQHF; CDR3 DNA: TGTGCCAGCAGCTTAGTCCCGGCGACAGGGAAAATCCAGCCCCAGCATTTT
J gene: TRBJ2-2; V gene: TRBV28; clone size: many; D gene: TRBD1; CDR3 protein: CASSQGQVSSGELFF; CDR3 DNA: TGTGCCAGCAGCCAGGGACAGGTGTCCTCCGGGGAGCTGTTTTTT
J gene: TRBJ1-6; V gene: TRBV20-1; clone size: many; D gene: TRBD1; CDR3 protein: CSAPRDSSSYNSPLHF; CDR3 DNA: TGCAGTGCTCCCCGGGACAGCAGCTCCTATAATTCACCCCTCCACTTT
J gene: TRBJ2-3; V gene: TRBV6-2/TRBV6-3; clone size: many; D gene: NA; CDR3 protein: CATTVGVSNTDTQYF; CDR3 DNA: TGTGCCACCACGGTCGGGGTTTCCAACACAGATACGCAGTATTTT
J gene: TRBJ2-4; V gene: TRBV7-2; clone size: many; D gene: TRBD1; CDR3 protein: CASSLTGGAKNIQYF; CDR3 DNA: TGTGCCAGCAGCTTGACAGGGGGAGCCAAAAACATTCAGTACTTC
J gene: TRBJ2-5; V gene: TRBV7-2; clone size: many; D gene: TRBD1; CDR3 protein: CASSSGQTGWETQYF; CDR3 DNA: TGTGCCAGCAGCTCCGGCCAGACAGGGTGGGAGACCCAGTACTTC
J gene: TRBJ1-1; V gene: TRBV10-3; clone size: many; D gene: TRBD1; CDR3 protein: CAISVDRGSSMNTEAFF; CDR3 DNA: TGTGCCATCAGTGTAGACAGGGGATCCTCGATGAACACTGAAGCTTTCTTT
J gene: TRBJ2-7; V gene: TRBV25-1; clone size: many; D gene: NA; CDR3 protein: CASSLQGGEQYF; CDR3 DNA: TGTGCCAGCAGTCTCCAGGGTGGCGAGCAGTACTTC
J gene: TRBJ2-1; V gene: TRBV6-1; clone size: NA; D gene: NA; CDR3 protein: CASSETAGAFGNEQFF; CDR3 DNA: TGTGCCAGCAGTGAAACGGCGGGGGCATTCGGAAATGAGCAGTTCTTC
J gene: TRBJ1-1; V gene: TRBV29-1; clone size: NA; D gene: NA; CDR3 protein: CSVLILNTEAFF; CDR3 DNA: TGCAGCGTCCTGATCTTGAACACTGAAGCTTTCTTT
J gene: TRBJ2-3; V gene: TRBV25-1; clone size: many; D gene: NA; CDR3 protein: CASSEESGWSTDTQYF; CDR3 DNA: TGTGCCAGCAGTGAAGAGAGTGGATGGAGCACAGATACGCAGTATTTT
J gene: TRBJ1-4; V gene: TRBV20-1; clone size: NA; D gene: NA; CDR3 protein: CSANDRTFATNEKLFF; CDR3 DNA: TGCAGTGCTAACGACAGAACTTTTGCAACTAATGAAAAACTGTTTTTT
J gene: TRBJ1-2; V gene: TRBV20-1; clone size: few; D gene: NA; CDR3 protein: CSASISQDYGYTF; CDR3 DNA: TGCAGTGCTAGTATCTCTCAGGACTATGGCTACACCTTC
J gene: TRBJ2-1; V gene: TRBV29-1; clone size: few; D gene: NA; CDR3 protein: CSVVGSPAGDYNEQFF; CDR3 DNA: TGCAGCGTTGTTGGTAGTCCGGCAGGGGATTACAATGAGCAGTTCTTC
J gene: TRBJ2-3; V gene: TRBV29-1; clone size: many; D gene: NA; CDR3 protein: CSVVEALTDTQYF; CDR3 DNA: TGCAGCGTAGTCGAAGCTCTCACAGATACGCAGTATTTT
J gene: TRBJ1-3; V gene: TRBV27; clone size: many; D gene: TRBD1; CDR3 protein: CASSPFQGASGNTIYF; CDR3 DNA: TGTGCCAGCAGTCCCTTCCAGGGGGCATCTGGAAACACCATATATTTT
J gene: TRBJ1-1; V gene: TRBV28; clone size: many; D gene: TRBD1; CDR3 protein: CASSLWRDRHTEAFF; CDR3 DNA: TGTGCCAGCAGTTTATGGCGGGACAGGCACACTGAAGCTTTCTTT
J gene: TRBJ1-4; V gene: TRBV18; clone size: many; D gene: TRBD1; CDR3 protein: CASSPTTGIEKLFF; CDR3 DNA: TGTGCCAGCTCACCAACGACAGGGATTGAAAAACTGTTTTTT
J gene: TRBJ2-2; V gene: TRBV28; clone size: many; D gene: NA; CDR3 protein: CASSSAQGLAGELFF; CDR3 DNA: TGTGCCAGCAGTTCGGCCCAGGGATTGGCCGGGGAGCTGTTTTTT
J gene: TRBJ2-7; V gene: TRBV20-1; clone size: many; D gene: TRBD1; CDR3 protein: CSATPDRGYEQYF; CDR3 DNA: TGCAGTGCTACACCTGACAGGGGCTACGAGCAGTACTTC
J gene: TRBJ2-5; V gene: TRBV6-6; clone size: many; D gene: NA; CDR3 protein: CASNKRGPQETQYF; CDR3 DNA: TGTGCCAGCAATAAGAGGGGACCACAAGAGACCCAGTACTTC
J gene: TRBJ2-3; V gene: TRBV20-1; clone size: many; D gene: TRBD2; CDR3 protein: CSATGAGTSTDTQYF; CDR3 DNA: TGCAGTGCTACCGGAGCGGGGACTAGCACAGATACGCAGTATTTT
J gene: TRBJ2-2; V gene: TRBV9; clone size: NA; D gene: NA; CDR3 protein: CASSVKRGPGATGELFF; CDR3 DNA: TGTGCCAGCAGCGTAAAAAGGGGGCCGGGGGCCACCGGGGAGCTGTTTTTT
J gene: TRBJ1-5; V gene: TRBV7-2; clone size: many; D gene: NA; CDR3 protein: CASSPREQPQHF; CDR3 DNA: TGTGCCAGCAGCCCCCGGGAACAGCCCCAGCATTTT
J gene: TRBJ1-4; V gene: TRBV29-1; clone size: NA; D gene: TRBD1; CDR3 protein: CSVDRGLGEKLFF; CDR3 DNA: TGCAGCGTCGACAGGGGGCTGGGAGAAAAACTGTTTTTT
J gene: TRBJ1-6; V gene: TRBV14; clone size: many; D gene: NA; CDR3 protein: CASSHLSSYNSPLHF; CDR3 DNA: TGTGCCAGCAGCCACCTGAGCTCCTATAATTCACCCCTCCACTTT
J gene: TRBJ2-3; V gene: TRBV5-5; clone size: many; D gene: NA; CDR3 protein: CASSLERRTQYF; CDR3 DNA: TGTGCCAGCAGCTTGGAGAGGCGTACGCAGTATTTT
J gene: TRBJ2-5; V gene: TRBV7-9; clone size: many; D gene: TRBD1; CDR3 protein: CASSSEGQDYQETQYF; CDR3 DNA: TGTGCCAGCAGCTCAGAGGGACAGGACTACCAAGAGACCCAGTACTTC
J gene: TRBJ2-1; V gene: TRBV6-6; clone size: NA; D gene: NA; CDR3 protein: CASSSWGSSYNEQFF; CDR3 DNA: TGTGCCAGCAGTTCCTGGGGTAGCTCCTACAATGAGCAGTTCTTC
J gene: TRBJ2-1; V gene: TRBV29-1; clone size: NA; D gene: TRBD2; CDR3 protein: CSVDSGSSYNEQFF; CDR3 DNA: TGCAGCGTTGATAGCGGGAGCTCCTACAATGAGCAGTTCTTC
J gene: TRBJ1-4; V gene: TRBV20-1; clone size: few; D gene: NA; CDR3 protein: CSARVQGITNEKLFF; CDR3 DNA: TGCAGTGCTAGAGTACAGGGAATCACTAATGAAAAACTGTTTTTT
J gene: TRBJ2-4; V gene: TRBV28; clone size: NA; D gene: NA; CDR3 protein: CASSLRSIAKNIQYF; CDR3 DNA: TGTGCCAGCAGTTTACGCTCTATAGCCAAAAACATTCAGTACTTC
J gene: TRBJ1-3; V gene: TRBV28; clone size: many; D gene: NA; CDR3 protein: CASSLPSTAAGNTIYF; CDR3 DNA: TGTGCCAGCAGTCTTCCATCGACAGCAGCGGGAAACACCATATATTTT
J gene: TRBJ1-6; V gene: TRBV5-1; clone size: many; D gene: NA; CDR3 protein: CASSLDGGFGSPLHF; CDR3 DNA: TGCGCCAGCAGCTTGGATGGGGGGTTTGGTTCACCCCTCCACTTT
J gene: TRBJ2-4; V gene: TRBV6-5; clone size: many; D gene: NA; CDR3 protein: CASIIAGTLEPIQYF; CDR3 DNA: TGTGCCAGCATCATTGCCGGGACCCTCGAACCTATTCAGTACTTC
J gene: TRBJ2-1; V gene: TRBV3-1; clone size: many; D gene: NA; CDR3 protein: CASSQSLGNNEQFF; CDR3 DNA: TGTGCCAGCAGCCAGTCTCTAGGAAACAATGAGCAGTTCTTC
J gene: TRBJ2-1; V gene: TRBV24-1; clone size: few; D gene: NA; CDR3 protein: CAAAAFGEQFF; CDR3 DNA: TGTGCCGCGGCGGCATTTGGTGAGCAGTTCTTC
J gene: TRBJ2-4; V gene: TRBV19; clone size: many; D gene: NA; CDR3 protein: CASSTRQDTKNIQYF; CDR3 DNA: TGTGCCAGTAGTACTCGACAGGACACCAAAAACATTCAGTACTTC
J gene: TRBJ1-1; V gene: TRBV6-6; clone size: many; D gene: NA; CDR3 protein: CASSYPPLQYATEAFF; CDR3 DNA: TGTGCCAGCAGTTACCCCCCTTTACAATACGCCACTGAAGCTTTCTTT
J gene: TRBJ2-1; V gene: TRBV5-6; clone size: many; D gene: NA; CDR3 protein: CASSYQRKQFF; CDR3 DNA: TGTGCCAGCAGCTACCAACGAAAGCAGTTCTTC
J gene: TRBJ2-6; V gene: TRBV3-1; clone size: many; D gene: NA; CDR3 protein: CASSQGLAGANVLTF; CDR3 DNA: TGTGCCAGCAGCCAAGGGCTGGCTGGGGCCAACGTCCTGACTTTC